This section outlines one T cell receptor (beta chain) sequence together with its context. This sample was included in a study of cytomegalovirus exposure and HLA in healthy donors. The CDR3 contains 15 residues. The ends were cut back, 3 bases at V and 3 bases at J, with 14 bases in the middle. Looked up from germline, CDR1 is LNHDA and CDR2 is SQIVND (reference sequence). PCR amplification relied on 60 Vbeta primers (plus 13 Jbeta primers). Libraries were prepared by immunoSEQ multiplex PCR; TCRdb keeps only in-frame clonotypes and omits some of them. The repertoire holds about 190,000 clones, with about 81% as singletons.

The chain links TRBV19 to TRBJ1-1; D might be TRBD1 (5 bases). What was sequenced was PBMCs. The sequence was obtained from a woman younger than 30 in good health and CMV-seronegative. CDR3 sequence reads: CASSMAGLRDTEAFF. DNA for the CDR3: TGTGCCAGTAGTATGGCAGGGCTTAGGGACACTGAAGCTTTCTTT.